This T cell receptor beta chain was retrieved from a study of T cell responses to AZD1222 COVID-19 vaccine. Findings of the study overall: Females made up more of the donors, who were largely white British, and clonal diversity may have come out too low.

The repertoire was sequenced with immunoSEQ multiplex PCR; TCRdb's copy has only in-frame clones and lacks some. The sample holds about 96,000 clones, 85% to 90% seen once. Notes on this clone: The antigen remains undetermined.

The CDR3 consists of 14 residues. V dropped 7 bases and J dropped 3; count of bases not matched to a gene: 3. Germline CDR1 reads MDHEN; CDR2 reads SYDVKM. This material consisted of peripheral blood, taken on day 0 of AZD1222 vaccination. V usage is TRBV28 and J usage is TRBJ2-1; 10 bases match TRBD2. This receptor was identified in an adult in good health. This chain's CDR3 is CASTGLASYNEQFF. The CDR3 DNA is TGTGCCAGCACGGGACTAGCGAGCTACAATGAGCAGTTCTTC.